The sequence of this TCR beta chain was determined in a study of Tregs in tolerant kidney transplant recipients. Findings of the study overall: Activated donor B cell expansion appeared to reveal the most relevant donor-specific TCRbeta repertoire. No direct test of biological reproducibility was done here. Tolerant patients' donor-specific Tregs expanded beyond overall Tregs, suggesting antigen-driven growth.

The CDR3 has 18 residues. V shed 1 base, J shed 7 bases, and the junction held 16 bases outside the gene matches. Germline CDR1 KGHSH, CDR2 LQKENI. Related graft donors supplied nonmyeloablative bone marrow transplants, and mixed chimerism was transient. Unstimulated Tregs (CD4+CD25+CD127-) and CD4+CD25- non-Tregs were sorted from PBMCs. TCRdb's copy holds only in-frame clones and misses some; the assay was immunoSEQ multiplex PCR. Its table records roughly 25,000 clones. Regarding this clone: The antigen is not known. The missing CDR3 end, 3 residues past where the read stops, is filled in from the germline J gene.

The genes are TRBV18 and TRBJ1-2; TRBD1 aligns across 9 bases. This sample comprised CD4+ T cells from blood (PBMCs), obtained 6 months after the transplant. The sequence was collected from a human patient who received a combined kidney and bone marrow transplant. Some T cells may be the graft donor's. The chain's CDR3 is CASSPQGPGQGSLGGYTF. CDR3 DNA (partial): TGTGCCAGCTCACCACAGGGCCCGGGACAGGGTTCTTTGGGTGGC.